The clone carrying this TCR beta chain came up a few times. Its antigen is as yet unknown. TCRdb re-derived calls from the 5' RACE reads in MiXCR, one entry per CDR3 protein. The repertoire holds hundreds of thousands of distinct CDR3 sequences, with approximately 13% as singletons. V lost 5 bases and J lost 2; bases outside the gene matches: 5. CDR1 is MNHEY and CDR2 is SVGEGT in the germline V gene. The CDR3 contains 14 residues. This sample stems from a study of T cells after yellow fever vaccination. The study, taken as a whole, reports: Though weaker, the secondary response peaked faster, on day 5 versus 15.

This sequence joins TRBV6-2 or TRBV6-3 and TRBJ2-7; 8 bases fit TRBD2. This TCR was recovered from a man between 25 and 39 years old who received the YFV17D yellow fever vaccine. The source material was PBMCs, sampled on the day of the yellow fever booster vaccination. In nucleotides, the CDR3 is TGTGCCAGCAGTCTCCGACTAGCGACCTACGAGCAGTACTTC. It specifies CASSLRLATYEQYF.